This passage covers 28 T cell receptor beta chains from one sample sequenced in a study of post-analysis software for immune sequencing data. Their antigens remain unidentified. Findings and limits, study-wide: Higher frequency in patients than in controls was seen for five TRBV segments, with TRBV5-6, TRBV5-1 and TRBV20-1 among them.

Unique molecular identifiers were present in the TCR beta cDNA libraries. TCRdb re-analysed the PCR reads in MiXCR, keeping a single row per CDR3 protein. Of around 180,000 distinct CDR3 sequences listed, about 32% are singletons. Sequencing was performed on blood. All receptors derive from a girl aged 5 to 17 with multiple sclerosis.

This clonotype was observed a few times. V usage is TRBV18 and J usage is TRBJ2-7; 7 nucleotides agree with TRBD2. This CDR3 contains 13 residues. J gave up 6 bases and V 6 bases, and 8 bases lay outside the gene matches. Germline CDR1 reads KGHSH; CDR2 reads LQKENI. The CDR3 bases are TGTGCCAGCTCGGACGGGGGGTCCGCCGAGCAGTACTTC. It specifies CASSDGGSAEQYF. The whole variable domain, remainder taken from reference TRBV18 and TRBJ2-7, is NAGVMQNPRHLVRRRGQEARLRCSPMKGHSHVYWYRQLPEEGLKFMVYLQKENIIDESGMPKERFSAEFPKEGPSILRIQQVVRGDSAAYFCASSDGGSAEQYFGPGTRLTVT.

This chain joins TRBV6-4 and TRBJ1-5; TRBD1 is a possible D gene (5 bases). Trimming removed 6 bases at V and 4 bases at J, with 10 bases between. The CDR3 covers 13 residues. From germline, CDR1 is MRHNA and CDR2 SNTAGT. The CDR3 loop is CASSREINQPQHF. Written as DNA, the CDR3 is TGTGCCAGCAGCAGGGAAATTAATCAGCCCCAGCATTTT.

There are many counts of this clonotype. The genes are TRBV20-1 and TRBJ1-5; D is ambiguous. V was cut by 3 bases and J by 6 bases, with 6 bases left in between. This CDR3 has 11 residues. CDR1 is DFQATT, CDR2 SNEGSKA, per germline (reference sequence). The CDR3 DNA sequence: TGCAGTGCTAGCTCCGGTCAGCCCCAGCATTTT. Its protein is CSASSGQPQHF.

This chain connects TRBV6-1 to TRBJ1-1; 9 nucleotides align to TRBD1. Germline CDR1 and CDR2: MNHNS and SASEGT. The CDR3 covers 16 residues. J gave up 1 base and V 4 bases, and 7 bases lay outside the gene matches. This CDR3 is CASSGDRVQANTEAFF. The CDR3 DNA is TGTGCCAGCAGTGGGGACAGGGTTCAGGCGAACACTGAAGCTTTCTTT.

The J gene is TRBJ1-2, the V gene TRBV20-1; D ambiguous. Trimming took 4 bases from V and 8 from J, leaving 8 bases between them. The length of the CDR3 is 10 residues. Germline CDR1 is DFQATT and CDR2 is SNEGSKA (reference sequence). For the CDR3, the DNA is TGCAGTGCTAACTGCGAAGGCTACACCTTC. This translates into CSANCEGYTF.

This clonotype was recorded once. Since a much larger clone is just one base distant, this may be a read error. The CDR3 sequence is CASGGGEGPYEQYF. The DNA for the CDR3 is TGTGCCAGCGGCGGGGGGGAGGGACCCTACGAGCAGTACTTC. The chain carries TRBV9 and TRBJ2-7; 9 nucleotides align to TRBD2. CDR1 is SGDLS and CDR2 is YYNGEE in the germline V gene. This CDR3 has 14 amino acids. V shed 7 bases, J shed 2 bases, and the junction held 7 bases outside the gene matches.

Concerning this clonotype: One base away lies a much larger clone, so this may be a sequencing read error. The chain recombines TRBV12-3 or TRBV12-4 with TRBJ1-2; no firm D call. The CDR3 loop spans 14 amino acids. Here the CDR3 reads CASSPTSSNYGHTF. CDR3 bases: TGTGCCAGCAGTCCCACATCCTCTAACTATGGCCACACCTTC.

The gene calls are TRBV5-5 and TRBJ2-5, with 14 positions matching TRBD2. CDR1 and CDR2 from the germline V gene are SGHKS and YYEKEE (reference sequence). After removal of 4 bases from V and 4 bases from J, the junction contained 12 bases not matched to a gene. The CDR3 runs to 18 residues. The CDR3 is CASSRGTSGRGSRETQYF. The CDR3 DNA sequence: TGTGCCAGCAGCCGCGGGACTAGCGGGAGAGGGAGTCGAGAGACCCAGTACTTC. Looking up the rest from reference TRBV5-5 and TRBJ2-5 gives the full variable domain: DAGVTQSPTHLIKTRGQQVTLRCSPISGHKSVSWYQQVLGQGPQFIFQYYEKEERGRGNFPDRFSARQFPNYSSELNVNALLLGDSALYLCASSRGTSGRGSRETQYFGPGTRLLVL.

This clonotype was seen ten or more times. The V call is TRBV5-1, the J call TRBJ2-7, with D possibly TRBD2 on 6 matching bases. CDR1 is SGHRS and CDR2 is YFSETQ in the germline V gene. The CDR3 runs to 13 residues. The V end lost 7 bases, the J end lost 3 bases, and 14 bases lay between the germline ends. The CDR3 sequence: CASRDPAGYEQYF. The DNA of the CDR3 is TGCGCCAGCCGTGACCCAGCGGGCTACGAGCAGTACTTC.

This clonotype was seen only once. This may stem from a read error, because a much larger clone lies one nucleotide away. The gene calls are TRBV28 and TRBJ2-7; TRBD2 might be the D (5 bases). The CDR3 spans 14 residues. Trimming stripped 4 bases from V and 6 bases from J, with 16 bases between. Looked up from germline, CDR1 is MDHEN and CDR2 is SYDVKM. For the CDR3, the DNA is TGTGCCAGCAGTTCTAGCATCAGTGTATCCGAGCAGTACTTC. The encoded protein is CASSSSISVSEQYF.

Worth noting for this clonotype: This may stem from a read error, because a much larger clone lies one nucleotide away. This sequence joins TRBV5-1 and TRBJ2-7; 14 bases line up with TRBD2. The J call may be in error: the DNA end matches TRBJ2-5 better. This CDR3 has 16 residues. CDR1 SGHRS and CDR2 YFSETQ come from the germline V gene. The CDR3 DNA reads as TGCGCCAGCAGCTTGGCGGGGACTAGCGGGAGTGAGACCCAGTACTTC. Residues: CASSLAGTSGSETQYF.

In the case of this clonotype: This sequence may be a read error, since a much larger clone differs from it by one base. This rearrangement joins TRBV7-2 to TRBJ2-1; D gene unclear. CDR1 and CDR2 (germline): SGHTA, FQGNSA. The CDR3 is 12 amino acids. The CDR3 nucleotides read TGTGTCAGCAGCTTAGAATGGTATGAGCAGTTCTTC. Translation gives CVSSLEWYEQFF.

In this sample, this clonotype is medium-sized. This chain joins TRBV6-5 and TRBJ1-2; the D is unclear. The CDR3 loop spans 12 amino acids. In germline, CDR1 is MNHEY, CDR2 SVGAGI. The V end lost 4 bases, the J end lost 6 bases, and 9 bases lay between the germline ends. The DNA of the CDR3 is TGTGCCAGCAGTTGGAATGGAGATGGCTACACCTTC. Its translation is CASSWNGDGYTF.

This clonotype was detected a few times. A much larger clone lies one base from this, so it may be a read error. V usage is TRBV2 and J usage is TRBJ1-2; tentatively, D is TRBD1 (6 bases). The CDR3 runs 15 residues. V dropped 3 bases and J dropped 6 bases, with 17 bases sitting between them. Germline assignment: CDR1 SNHLY and CDR2 FYNNEI. CDR3 in DNA: TGTGCCAGCAGTGACGCGGGGAGGGGGGCCCATGGCTACACCTTC. The encoded protein is CASSDAGRGAHGYTF.

This sequence joins TRBV9 and TRBJ2-3, with D perhaps given as TRBD1 or TRBD2 (5 bases each). V was pared by 4 bases and J by 1 base, with 13 bases between. Germline V CDR1 and CDR2: SGDLS, YYNGEE. The CDR3 length is 15 residues. The CDR3 here is CASSKRGAGTDTQYF. CDR3 nucleotides: TGTGCCAGCAGCAAGAGGGGAGCGGGCACAGATACGCAGTATTTT.

Comment on this clonotype: A single base separates this from a much larger clone, so it may be a read error. The chain carries TRBV12-3 or TRBV12-4 and TRBJ2-7; D may be TRBD2 (5 bases). The CDR3 totals 14 residues. Deletions cut 6 bases from V and 7 bases from J, with 19 bases between. CDR3 amino acids: CASSSLSDFNEQYF. The CDR3 bases are TGTGCCAGCAGCTCGCTTTCGGACTTCAATGAGCAGTACTTC.

As concerns this clonotype: This may be a read error: a much more frequent sequence differs by one nucleotide. V usage is TRBV5-1 and J usage is TRBJ1-4; D gene unclear. CDR1 and CDR2 (germline): SGHRS, YFSETQ. The CDR3 runs 15 residues. The CDR3 loop is CASSLRTDNDGKRFF. CDR3 DNA: TGCGCCAGCAGCTTGAGGACGGATAATGATGGAAAACGGTTTTTT.

V gene TRBV5-5 combines with J gene TRBJ1-1; D unclear. This CDR3 spans 15 amino acids. V was trimmed by 3 bases and J by 5 bases, leaving 17 bases between them. Germline V gene sequence: CDR1 SGHKS, CDR2 YYEKEE (reference sequence). CDR3 sequence: CASSSFVEMRTEAFF. The CDR3 nucleotides read TGTGCCAGCAGCTCCTTCGTGGAGATGAGAACTGAAGCTTTCTTT.

In this sample, this clonotype turned up many times. The V gene is TRBV10-3, the J gene TRBJ1-2, with 8 bases lining up with TRBD1. CDR1 is ENHRY, CDR2 SYGVKD, per germline. V shed 4 bases, J shed 4 bases, and the junction held 5 bases outside the gene matches. CDR3 length: 14 amino acids. The CDR3 reads CAISAPGQGYGYTF. The CDR3 DNA is TGTGCCATCAGTGCCCCCGGACAGGGCTATGGCTACACCTTC.

About this clonotype: A much larger clone sits a single nucleotide away, making a read error possible. CDR3 region: CASSYGGVYNEQYF. CDR3 coding DNA: TGTGCCAGCAGTTACGGCGGGGTTTACAATGAGCAGTACTTC. The chain recombines TRBV6-5 with TRBJ2-1, with D maybe TRBD2 (6 bases). The J call may be in error: the DNA end matches TRBJ2-7 better. The CDR3 is 14 amino acids. CDR1 is MNHEY, CDR2 SVGAGI, per germline.

The chain combines TRBV28 with TRBJ2-1; TRBD2 matches at 13 bases. This CDR3 spans 17 amino acids. The ends lost 7 bases at V and 3 bases at J; junction bases unmatched: 9. Germline CDR1 is MDHEN and CDR2 is SYDVKM. CDR3 sequence reads: CASTLAGGPGDYNEQFF. The CDR3 nucleotides read TGTGCCAGCACACTAGCGGGAGGGCCAGGGGACTACAATGAGCAGTTCTTC.

The CDR3 DNA reads as TGCGCCAGCAGCTTGGGGACTGGGAGCAATCAGCCCCAGCATTTT. Translated: CASSLGTGSNQPQHF. The rearrangement links TRBV5-1 to TRBJ1-5; D gene uncertain. The V gene's germline CDR1 is SGHRS and CDR2 YFSETQ. The CDR3 runs 15 residues. Deletions cut 0 bases from V and 1 base from J, with 8 bases between.

Many counts were recorded for this clonotype. J is TRBJ2-7 and V is TRBV7-9; D is possibly TRBD2 (5 bases). The CDR3 length is 13 residues. Germline V gene lookup returns CDR1 SEHNR and CDR2 FQNEAQ (reference sequence). The ends were cut back, 6 bases at V and 4 bases at J, with 13 bases in the middle. Here the CDR3 reads CASRAEDFYEQYF. The CDR3 nucleotides read TGTGCCAGCAGGGCAGAGGACTTTTACGAGCAGTACTTC.

This clonotype was found a few times. This rearrangement joins TRBV21-1 to TRBJ2-1; the listed D gene, TRBD1, was not tested against the DNA. TRBV21-1 is recorded as a pseudogene. CDR3 length: 16 residues. CDR3 coding DNA: TGTGCCAGCAGCAAGTTAGCTTCTCGGGGGTACAATGAGCAGTTCTTC. This gives the protein CASSKLASRGYNEQFF.

This clonotype came up many times. The chain combines TRBV28 with TRBJ2-3; 7 nucleotides agree with TRBD1. V trimming: 6 bases; J trimming: 6 bases; junction bases outside the gene matches: 12. Germline loops: CDR1 MDHEN, CDR2 SYDVKM. The CDR3 has 15 amino acids. CDR3 coding DNA: TGTGCCAGCAGCACTCCGACAGGGATGATTGATACGCAGTATTTT. Protein sequence: CASSTPTGMIDTQYF.

The chain joins TRBV6-1 to TRBJ2-1; D is perhaps TRBD2 (7 bases). Germline values: CDR1 MNHNS, CDR2 SASEGT. This CDR3 has 16 residues. V was clipped by 8 bases and J by 4 bases, with 21 bases between them. CDR3 coding DNA: TGTGCCAGCTCTCCATCCGGGGGGCTTATTTACAATGAGCAGTTCTTC. Its translation: CASSPSGGLIYNEQFF.

As regards this clonotype: This may be a read error, as it is one base from a much larger clone. The rearrangement links TRBV6-1 to TRBJ2-5, with no clear D. CDR1 and CDR2 (germline): MNHNS, SASEGT. This CDR3 has 11 residues. The CDR3 DNA follows: TGTGCCTGCAGTGACGTAGAGACCCAGTACTTC. This encodes CACSDVETQYF.

With regard to this clonotype: A much larger clone sits a single nucleotide away, making a read error possible. This sequence joins TRBV11-1 and TRBJ2-7; no clear D. CDR1 and CDR2 (germline): SGHAT, FQDESV (reference sequence). V dropped 5 bases and J dropped 2 bases, with 10 bases sitting between them. The CDR3 is made up of 13 amino acids. The CDR3 loop reads CASSAYRTYEQYF. The DNA of the CDR3 is TGTGCCAGCAGCGCTTACCGAACCTACGAGCAGTACTTC.